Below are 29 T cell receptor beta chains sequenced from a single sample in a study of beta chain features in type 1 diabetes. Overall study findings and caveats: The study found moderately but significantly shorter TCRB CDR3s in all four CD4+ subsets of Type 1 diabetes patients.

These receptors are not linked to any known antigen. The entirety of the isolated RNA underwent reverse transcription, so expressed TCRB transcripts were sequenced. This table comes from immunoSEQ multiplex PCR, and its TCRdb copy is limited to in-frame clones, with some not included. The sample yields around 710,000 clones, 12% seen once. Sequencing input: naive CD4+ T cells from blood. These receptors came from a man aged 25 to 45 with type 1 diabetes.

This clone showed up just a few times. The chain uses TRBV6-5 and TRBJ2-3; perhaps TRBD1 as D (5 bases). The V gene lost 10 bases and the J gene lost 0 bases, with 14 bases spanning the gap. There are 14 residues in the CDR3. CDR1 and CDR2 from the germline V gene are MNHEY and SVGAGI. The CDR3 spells CAILDRPSTDTQYF. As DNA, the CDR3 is TGTGCCATCCTCGACAGACCTAGCACAGATACGCAGTATTTT.

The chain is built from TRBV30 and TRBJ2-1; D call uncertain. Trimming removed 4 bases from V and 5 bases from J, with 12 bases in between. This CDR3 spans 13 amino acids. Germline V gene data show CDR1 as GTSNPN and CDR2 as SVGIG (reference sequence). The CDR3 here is CAWNTLGNNEQFF. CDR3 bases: TGTGCCTGGAACACGCTGGGAAACAATGAGCAGTTCTTC.

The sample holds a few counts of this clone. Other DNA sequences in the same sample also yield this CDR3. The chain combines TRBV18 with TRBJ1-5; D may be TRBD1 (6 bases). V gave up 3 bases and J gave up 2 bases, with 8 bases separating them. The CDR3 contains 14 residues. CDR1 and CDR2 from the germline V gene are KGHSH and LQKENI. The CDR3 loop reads CASSPEGGNQPQHF. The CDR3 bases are TGTGCCAGCTCACCGGAGGGGGGCAATCAGCCCCAGCATTTT. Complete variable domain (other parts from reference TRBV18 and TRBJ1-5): NAGVMQNPRHLVRRRGQEARLRCSPMKGHSHVYWYRQLPEEGLKFMVYLQKENIIDESGMPKERFSAEFPKEGPSILRIQQVVRGDSAAYFCASSPEGGNQPQHFGDGTRLSIL.

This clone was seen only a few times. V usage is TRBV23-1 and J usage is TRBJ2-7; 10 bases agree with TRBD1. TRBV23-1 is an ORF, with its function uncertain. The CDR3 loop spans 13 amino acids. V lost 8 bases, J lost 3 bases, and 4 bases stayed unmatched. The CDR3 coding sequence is TGCGCCAGCCCACGGGACAGGGGCTACGAGCAGTACTTC. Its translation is CASPRDRGYEQYF.

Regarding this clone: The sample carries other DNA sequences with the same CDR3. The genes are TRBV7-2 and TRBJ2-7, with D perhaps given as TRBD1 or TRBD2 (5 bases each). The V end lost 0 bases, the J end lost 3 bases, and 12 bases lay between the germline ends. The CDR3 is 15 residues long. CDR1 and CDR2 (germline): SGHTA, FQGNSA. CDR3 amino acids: CASSLAGGGNYEQYF. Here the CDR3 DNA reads TGTGCCAGCAGCTTAGCAGGTGGGGGAAACTACGAGCAGTACTTC.

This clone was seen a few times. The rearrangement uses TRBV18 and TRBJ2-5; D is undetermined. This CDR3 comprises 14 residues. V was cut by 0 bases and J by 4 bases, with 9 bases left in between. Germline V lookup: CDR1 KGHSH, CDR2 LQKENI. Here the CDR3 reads CASSPPSDLETQYF. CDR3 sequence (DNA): TGTGCCAGCTCACCACCGTCGGATTTAGAGACCCAGTACTTC.

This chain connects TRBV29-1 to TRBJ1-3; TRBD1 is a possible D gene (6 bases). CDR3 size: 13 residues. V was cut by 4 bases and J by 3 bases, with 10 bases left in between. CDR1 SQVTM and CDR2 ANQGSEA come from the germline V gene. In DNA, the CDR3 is TGCAGCGTTGCAGGGGTAAATGGAAACACCATATATTTT. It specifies CSVAGVNGNTIYF. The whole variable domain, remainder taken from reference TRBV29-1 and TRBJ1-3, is SAVISQKPSRDICQRGTSLTIQCQVDSQVTMMFWYRQQPGQSLTLIATANQGSEATYESGFVIDKFPISRPNLTFSTLTVSNMSPEDSSIYLCSVAGVNGNTIYFGEGSWLTVV.

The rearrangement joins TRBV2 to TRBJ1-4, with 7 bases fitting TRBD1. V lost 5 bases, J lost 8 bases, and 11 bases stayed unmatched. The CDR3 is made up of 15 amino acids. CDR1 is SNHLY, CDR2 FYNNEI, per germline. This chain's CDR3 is CASSTTGRVEEKLFF. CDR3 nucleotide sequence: TGTGCCAGCAGTACGACAGGGAGGGTAGAGGAAAAACTGTTTTTT. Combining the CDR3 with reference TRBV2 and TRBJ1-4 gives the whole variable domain EPEVTQTPSHQVTQMGQEVILRCVPISNHLYFYWYRQILGQKVEFLVSFYNNEISEKSEIFDDQFSVERPDGSNFTLKIRSTKLEDSAMYFCASSTTGRVEEKLFFGSGTQLSVL.

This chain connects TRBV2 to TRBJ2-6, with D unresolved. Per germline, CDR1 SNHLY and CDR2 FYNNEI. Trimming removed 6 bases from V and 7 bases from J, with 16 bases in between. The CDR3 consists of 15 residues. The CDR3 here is CASSPTNSPANVLTF. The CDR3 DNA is TGTGCCAGCAGCCCCACAAACTCTCCAGCCAACGTCCTGACTTTC.

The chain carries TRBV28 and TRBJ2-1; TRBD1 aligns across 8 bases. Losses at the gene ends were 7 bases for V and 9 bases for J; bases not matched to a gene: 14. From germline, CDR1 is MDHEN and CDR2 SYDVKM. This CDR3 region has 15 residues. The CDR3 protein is CASNLMAGGMGEQFF. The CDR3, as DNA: TGTGCCAGCAACTTGATGGCAGGGGGCATGGGTGAGCAGTTCTTC. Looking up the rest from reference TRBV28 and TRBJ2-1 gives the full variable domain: DVKVTQSSRYLVKRTGEKVFLECVQDMDHENMFWYRQDPGLGLRLIYFSYDVKMKEKGDIPEGYSVSREKKERFSLILESASTNQTSMYLCASNLMAGGMGEQFFGPGTRLTVL.

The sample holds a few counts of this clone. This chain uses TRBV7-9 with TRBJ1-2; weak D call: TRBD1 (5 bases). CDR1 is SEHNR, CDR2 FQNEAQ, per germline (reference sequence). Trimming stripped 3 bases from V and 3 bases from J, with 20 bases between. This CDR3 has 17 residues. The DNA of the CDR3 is TGTGCCAGCAGCTTTCTCGGCGGGGGAAGTGAGCACTATGGCTACACCTTC. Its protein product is CASSFLGGGSEHYGYTF.

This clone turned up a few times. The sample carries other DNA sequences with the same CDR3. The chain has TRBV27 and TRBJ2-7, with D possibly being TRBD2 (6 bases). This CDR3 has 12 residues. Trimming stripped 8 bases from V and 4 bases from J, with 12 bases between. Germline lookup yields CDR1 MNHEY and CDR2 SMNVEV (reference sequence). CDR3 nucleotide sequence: TGTGCCAGCGGTACCGGGGGATACGAGCAGTACTTC. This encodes CASGTGGYEQYF.

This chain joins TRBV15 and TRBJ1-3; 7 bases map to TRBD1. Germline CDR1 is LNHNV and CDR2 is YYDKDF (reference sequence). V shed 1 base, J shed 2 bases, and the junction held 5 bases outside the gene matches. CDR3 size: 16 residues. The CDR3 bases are TGTGCCACCAGCAGAGGGGGGACAGTGCCTGGAAACACCATATATTTT. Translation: CATSRGGTVPGNTIYF.

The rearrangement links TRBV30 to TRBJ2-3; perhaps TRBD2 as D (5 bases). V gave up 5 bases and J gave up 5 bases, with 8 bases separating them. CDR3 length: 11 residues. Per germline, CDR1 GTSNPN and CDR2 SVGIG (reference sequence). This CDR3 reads CAWAEGDTQYF. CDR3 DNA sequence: TGTGCCTGGGCCGAGGGAGATACGCAGTATTTT.

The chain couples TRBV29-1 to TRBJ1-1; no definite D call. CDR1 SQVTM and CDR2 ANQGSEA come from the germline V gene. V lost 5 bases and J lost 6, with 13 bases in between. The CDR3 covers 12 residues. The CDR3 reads CSVLGPDAEAFF. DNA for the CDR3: TGCAGCGTTTTGGGTCCTGACGCTGAAGCTTTCTTT.

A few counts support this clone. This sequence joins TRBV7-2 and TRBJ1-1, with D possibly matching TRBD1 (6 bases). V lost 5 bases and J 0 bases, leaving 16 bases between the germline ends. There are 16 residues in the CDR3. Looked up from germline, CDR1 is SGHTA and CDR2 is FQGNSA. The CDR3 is CASSLRQGNMNTEAFF. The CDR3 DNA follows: TGTGCCAGCAGCCTAAGGCAGGGGAACATGAACACTGAAGCTTTCTTT.

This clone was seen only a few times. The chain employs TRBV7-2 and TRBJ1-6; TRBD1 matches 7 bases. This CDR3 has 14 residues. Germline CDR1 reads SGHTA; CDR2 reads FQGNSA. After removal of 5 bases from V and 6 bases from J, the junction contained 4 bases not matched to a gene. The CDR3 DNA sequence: TGTGCCAGCAGCGTGGGACAGCCTAATTCACCCCTCCACTTT. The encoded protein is CASSVGQPNSPLHF.

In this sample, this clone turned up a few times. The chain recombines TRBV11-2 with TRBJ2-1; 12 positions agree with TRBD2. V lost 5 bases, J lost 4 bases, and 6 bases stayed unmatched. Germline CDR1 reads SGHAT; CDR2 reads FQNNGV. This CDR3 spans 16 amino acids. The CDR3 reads CASSTRTSGVYNEQFF. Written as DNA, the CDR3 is TGTGCCAGCAGCACAAGGACTAGCGGGGTGTACAATGAGCAGTTCTTC.

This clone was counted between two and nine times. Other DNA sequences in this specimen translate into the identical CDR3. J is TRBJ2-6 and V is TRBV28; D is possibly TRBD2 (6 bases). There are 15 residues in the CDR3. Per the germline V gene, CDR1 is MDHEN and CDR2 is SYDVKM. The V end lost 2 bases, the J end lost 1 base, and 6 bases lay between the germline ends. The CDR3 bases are TGTGCCAGCAGTTTAGGGACTTCTGGGGCCAACGTCCTGACTTTC. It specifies CASSLGTSGANVLTF.

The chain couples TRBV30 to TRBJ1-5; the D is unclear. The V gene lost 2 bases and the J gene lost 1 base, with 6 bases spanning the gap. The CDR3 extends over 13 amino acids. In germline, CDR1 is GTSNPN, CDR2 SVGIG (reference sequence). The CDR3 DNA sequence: TGTGCCTGGAGTACAGCAAGCAATCAGCCCCAGCATTTT. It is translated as CAWSTASNQPQHF.

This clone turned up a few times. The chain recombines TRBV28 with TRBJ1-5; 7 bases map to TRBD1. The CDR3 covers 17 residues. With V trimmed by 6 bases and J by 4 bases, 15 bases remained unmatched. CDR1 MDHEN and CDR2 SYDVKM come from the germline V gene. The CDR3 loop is CASRITSGQDLNQPQHF. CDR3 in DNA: TGTGCCAGCAGAATAACGTCCGGACAGGATTTAAATCAGCCCCAGCATTTT. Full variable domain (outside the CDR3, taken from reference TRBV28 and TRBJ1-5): DVKVTQSSRYLVKRTGEKVFLECVQDMDHENMFWYRQDPGLGLRLIYFSYDVKMKEKGDIPEGYSVSREKKERFSLILESASTNQTSMYLCASRITSGQDLNQPQHFGDGTRLSIL.

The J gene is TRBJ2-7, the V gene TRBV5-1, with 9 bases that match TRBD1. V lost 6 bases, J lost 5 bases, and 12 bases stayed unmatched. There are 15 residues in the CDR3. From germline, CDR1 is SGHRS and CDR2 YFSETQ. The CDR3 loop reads CASTTQGAPVDEQYF. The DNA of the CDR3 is TGCGCCAGCACTACACAGGGGGCCCCAGTGGACGAGCAGTACTTC. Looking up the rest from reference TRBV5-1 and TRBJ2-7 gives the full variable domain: KAGVTQTPRYLIKTRGQQVTLSCSPISGHRSVSWYQQTPGQGLQFLFEYFSETQRNKGNFPGRFSGRQFSNSRSEMNVSTLELGDSALYLCASTTQGAPVDEQYFGPGTRLTVT.

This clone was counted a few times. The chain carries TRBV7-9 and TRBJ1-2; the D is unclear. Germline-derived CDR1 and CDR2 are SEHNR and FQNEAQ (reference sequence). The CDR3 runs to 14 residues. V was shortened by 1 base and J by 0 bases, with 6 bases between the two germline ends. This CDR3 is CASSLGPANYGYTF. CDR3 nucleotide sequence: TGTGCCAGCAGCTTAGGTCCAGCTAACTATGGCTACACCTTC.

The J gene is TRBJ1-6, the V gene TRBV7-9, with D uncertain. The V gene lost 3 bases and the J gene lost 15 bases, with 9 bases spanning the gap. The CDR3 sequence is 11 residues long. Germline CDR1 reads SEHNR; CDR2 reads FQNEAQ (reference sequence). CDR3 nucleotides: TGTGCCAGCAGCTTTATGAGCGGCCTCCACTTT. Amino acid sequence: CASSFMSGLHF.

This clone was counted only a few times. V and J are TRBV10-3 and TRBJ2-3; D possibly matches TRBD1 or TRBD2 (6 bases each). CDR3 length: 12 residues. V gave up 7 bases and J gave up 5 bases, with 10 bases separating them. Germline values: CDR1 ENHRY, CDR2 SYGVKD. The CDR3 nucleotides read TGTGCCATCACCGAGGGGGGAGATACGCAGTATTTT. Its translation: CAITEGGDTQYF.

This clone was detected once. The CDR3 bases are TGTGCCAGCAGCTTGGGGACAGGGGTTGGTACAGATACGCAGTATTTT. It encodes CASSLGTGVGTDTQYF. V usage is TRBV5-4 and J usage is TRBJ2-3; 9 bases map to TRBD1. Trimming took 0 bases from V and 3 from J; bases not matched to a gene: 5. This CDR3 has 16 residues. The V gene's germline CDR1 is SGHNT and CDR2 YYREEE (reference sequence).

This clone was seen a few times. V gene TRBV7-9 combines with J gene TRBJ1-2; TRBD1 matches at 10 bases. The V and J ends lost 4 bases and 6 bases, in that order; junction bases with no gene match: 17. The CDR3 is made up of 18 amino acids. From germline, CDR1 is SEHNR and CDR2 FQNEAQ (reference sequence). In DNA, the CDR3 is TGTGCCAGCAGCTATCCCGGGACAGGGGTCCTAGGGATGGATGGCTACACCTTC. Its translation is CASSYPGTGVLGMDGYTF. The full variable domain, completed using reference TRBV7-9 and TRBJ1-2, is DTGVSQNPRHKITKRGQNVTFRCDPISEHNRLYWYRQTLGQGPEFLTYFQNEAQLEKSRLLSDRFSAERPKGSFSTLEIQRTEQGDSAMYLCASSYPGTGVLGMDGYTFGSGTRLTVV.

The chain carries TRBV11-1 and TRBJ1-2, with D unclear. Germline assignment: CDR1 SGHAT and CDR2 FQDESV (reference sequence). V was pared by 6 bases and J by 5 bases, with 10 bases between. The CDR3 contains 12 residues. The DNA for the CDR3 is TGTGCCAGCAGTCACACCGAATATGGCTACACCTTC. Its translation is CASSHTEYGYTF.

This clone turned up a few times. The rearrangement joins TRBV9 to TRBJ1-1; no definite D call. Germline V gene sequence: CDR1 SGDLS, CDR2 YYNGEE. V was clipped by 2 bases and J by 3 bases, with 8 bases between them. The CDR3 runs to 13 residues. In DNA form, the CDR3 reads TGTGCCAGCAGCGTGAGTAGGGACACTGAAGCTTTCTTT. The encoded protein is CASSVSRDTEAFF. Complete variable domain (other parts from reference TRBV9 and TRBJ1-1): DSGVTQTPKHLITATGQRVTLRCSPRSGDLSVYWYQQSLDQGLQFLIQYYNGEERAKGNILERFSAQQFPDLHSELNLSSLELGDSALYFCASSVSRDTEAFFGQGTRLTVV.